This T cell receptor (beta chain) was retrieved from a study of response to subunit inactivated influenza vaccine. General study points: T cells newly recruited by each seasonal influenza vaccination are few, the authors suggested.

This CDR3 spans 12 amino acids. Trimming removed 10 bases at V and 3 bases at J, with 13 bases between. Germline CDR1 is LNHNV and CDR2 is YYDKDF (reference sequence). MiXCR was run by TCRdb on the RT-PCR reads, yielding one entry per CDR3 protein. The sample yields about 650,000 distinct CDR3 sequences, more than 15% seen once. With regard to this clonotype: Its antigen is undetermined.

The chain employs TRBV15 and TRBJ2-7; D ambiguous. The source material was PBMCs from blood, sampled 12 days after vaccination. The TCR originated in a man aged 50-59 years who received an inactivated influenza vaccine. As DNA, the CDR3 is TGTGCCATAAGCCTTGGGGACTACGAGCAGTACTTC. Its protein is CAISLGDYEQYF.